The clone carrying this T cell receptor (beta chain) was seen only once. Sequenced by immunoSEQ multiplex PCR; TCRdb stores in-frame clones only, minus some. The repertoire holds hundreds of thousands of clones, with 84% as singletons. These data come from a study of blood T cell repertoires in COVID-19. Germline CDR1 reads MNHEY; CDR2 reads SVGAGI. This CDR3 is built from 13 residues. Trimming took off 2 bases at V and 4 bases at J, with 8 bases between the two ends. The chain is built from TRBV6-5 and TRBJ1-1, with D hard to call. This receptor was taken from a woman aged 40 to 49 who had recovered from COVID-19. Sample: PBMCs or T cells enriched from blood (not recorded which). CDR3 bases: TGTGCCAGCAGTTACCTTGGGAGCACTGAAGCTTTCTTT. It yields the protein CASSYLGSTEAFF.